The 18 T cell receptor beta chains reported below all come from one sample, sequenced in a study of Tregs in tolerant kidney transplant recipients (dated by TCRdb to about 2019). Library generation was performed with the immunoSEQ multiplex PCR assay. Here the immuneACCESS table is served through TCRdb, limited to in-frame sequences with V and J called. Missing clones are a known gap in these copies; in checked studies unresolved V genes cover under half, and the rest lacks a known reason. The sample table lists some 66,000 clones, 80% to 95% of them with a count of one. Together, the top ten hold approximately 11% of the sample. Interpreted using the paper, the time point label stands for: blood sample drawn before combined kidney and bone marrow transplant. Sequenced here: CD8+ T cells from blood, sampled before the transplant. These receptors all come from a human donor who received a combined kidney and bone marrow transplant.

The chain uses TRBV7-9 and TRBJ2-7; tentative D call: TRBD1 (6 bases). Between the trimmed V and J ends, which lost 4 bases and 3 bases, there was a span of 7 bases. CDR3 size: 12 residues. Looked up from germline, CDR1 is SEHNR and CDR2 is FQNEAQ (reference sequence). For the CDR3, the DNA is TGTGCCAGCAGCTGGGGGCTCTACGAGCAGTACTTC. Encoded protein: CASSWGLYEQYF.

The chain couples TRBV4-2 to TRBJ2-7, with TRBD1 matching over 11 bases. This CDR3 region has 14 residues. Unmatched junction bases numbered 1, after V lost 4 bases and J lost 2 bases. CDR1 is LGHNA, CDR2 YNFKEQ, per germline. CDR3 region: CASSPGQGAYEQYF. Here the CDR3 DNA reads TGTGCCAGCAGCCCGGGACAGGGGGCCTACGAGCAGTACTTC.

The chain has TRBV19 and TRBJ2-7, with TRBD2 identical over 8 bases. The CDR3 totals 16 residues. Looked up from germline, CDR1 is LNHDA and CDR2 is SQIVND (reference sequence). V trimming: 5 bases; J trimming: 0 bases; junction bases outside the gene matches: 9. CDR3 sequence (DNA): TGTGCCAGTAGTGCCTCTAGCGGGTTTGTCTCCTACGAGCAGTACTTC. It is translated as CASSASSGFVSYEQYF.

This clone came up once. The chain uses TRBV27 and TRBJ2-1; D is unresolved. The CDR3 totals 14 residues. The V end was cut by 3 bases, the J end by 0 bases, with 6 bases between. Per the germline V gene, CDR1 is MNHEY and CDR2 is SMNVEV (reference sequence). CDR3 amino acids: CASSFASSYNEQFF. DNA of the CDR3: TGTGCCAGCAGTTTTGCCAGCTCCTACAATGAGCAGTTCTTC.

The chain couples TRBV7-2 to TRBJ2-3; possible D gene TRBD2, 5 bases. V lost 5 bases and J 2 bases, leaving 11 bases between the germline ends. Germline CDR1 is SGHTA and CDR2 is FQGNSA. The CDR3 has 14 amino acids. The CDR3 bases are TGTGCCAGCAGCCGAGTGACTACCACAGATACGCAGTATTTT. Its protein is CASSRVTTTDTQYF.

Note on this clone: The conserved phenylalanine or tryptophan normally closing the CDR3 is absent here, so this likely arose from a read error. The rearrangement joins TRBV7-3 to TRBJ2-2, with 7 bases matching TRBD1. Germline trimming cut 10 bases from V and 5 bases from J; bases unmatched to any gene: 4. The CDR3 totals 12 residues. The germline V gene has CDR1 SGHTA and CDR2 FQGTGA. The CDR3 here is CATAGGTGELFL. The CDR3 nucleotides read TGTGCCACGGCAGGGGGAACCGGGGAGCTGTTTCTT.

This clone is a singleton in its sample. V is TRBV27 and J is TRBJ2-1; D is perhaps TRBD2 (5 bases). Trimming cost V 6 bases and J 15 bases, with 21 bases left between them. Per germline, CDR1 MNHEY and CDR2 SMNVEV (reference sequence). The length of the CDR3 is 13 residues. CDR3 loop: CASSPWTAVPWFF. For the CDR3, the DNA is TGTGCCAGCAGCCCATGGACTGCTGTTCCGTGGTTCTTC.

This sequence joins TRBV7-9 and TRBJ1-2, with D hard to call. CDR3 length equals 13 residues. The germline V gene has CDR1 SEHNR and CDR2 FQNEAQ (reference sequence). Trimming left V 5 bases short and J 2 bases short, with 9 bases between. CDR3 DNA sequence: TGTGCCAGCAGCCACGGTGAAAACTATGGCTACACCTTC. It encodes CASSHGENYGYTF.

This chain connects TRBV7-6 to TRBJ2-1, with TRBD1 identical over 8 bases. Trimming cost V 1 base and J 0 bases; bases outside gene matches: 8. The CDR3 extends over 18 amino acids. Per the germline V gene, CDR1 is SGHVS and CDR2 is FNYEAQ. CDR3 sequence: CASSLDPGQVSSYNEQFF. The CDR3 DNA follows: TGTGCCAGCAGCTTAGATCCGGGACAGGTCAGCTCCTACAATGAGCAGTTCTTC.

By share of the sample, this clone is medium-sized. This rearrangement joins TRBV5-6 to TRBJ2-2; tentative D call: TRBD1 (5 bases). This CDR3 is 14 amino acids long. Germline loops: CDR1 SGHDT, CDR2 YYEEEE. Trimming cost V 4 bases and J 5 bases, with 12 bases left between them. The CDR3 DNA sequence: TGTGCCAGCAGCCCAATAGGGGTTACCGGGGAGCTGTTTTTT. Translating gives CASSPIGVTGELFF.

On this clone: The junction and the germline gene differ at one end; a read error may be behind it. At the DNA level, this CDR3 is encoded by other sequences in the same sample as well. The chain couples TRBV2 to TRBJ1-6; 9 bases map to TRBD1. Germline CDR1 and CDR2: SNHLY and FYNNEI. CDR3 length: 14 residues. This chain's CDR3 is CASSPGQGNSPLHF. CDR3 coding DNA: TGTGCCAGCAGCCCGGGACAGGGTAATTCCCCCCTCCACTTT.

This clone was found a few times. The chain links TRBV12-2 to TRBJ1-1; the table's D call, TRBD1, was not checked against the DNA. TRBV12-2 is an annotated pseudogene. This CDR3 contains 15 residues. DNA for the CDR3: TGTGCAAGTCGCTTATCGACAGGGATGAACACTGAAGCTTTCTTT. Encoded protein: CASRLSTGMNTEAFF.

This CDR3 is CAISEGDRQYEQYF. CDR3 sequence (DNA): TGTGCCATCAGTGAGGGGGACAGACAATACGAGCAGTACTTC. The chain combines TRBV10-3 with TRBJ2-7, with 7 bases that match TRBD1. The germline gives CDR1 ENHRY, CDR2 SYGVKD. The CDR3 totals 14 residues. Unmatched junction bases numbered 5, after V lost 2 bases and J lost 4 bases.

CDR3 protein: CASSFGGELFF. CDR3 in DNA: TGTGCCAGCAGCTTCGGGGGGGAGCTGTTTTTT. V is TRBV7-9 and J is TRBJ2-2; D is unclear. Germline assignment: CDR1 SEHNR and CDR2 FQNEAQ (reference sequence). CDR3 size: 11 residues. V shed 3 bases and J shed 8 bases, with 4 bases lying between them.

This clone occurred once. The CDR3 bases are TGTGCCAGCAGTCGTATGCCGGGACTAGCGGGGGGGCCATCGGAGACCCAGTACTTC. Translating it yields CASSRMPGLAGGPSETQYF. The J gene is TRBJ2-5, the V gene TRBV5-4; 16 bases are a match to TRBD2. The CDR3 runs to 19 residues. With V trimmed by 5 bases and J by 5 bases, 15 bases remained unmatched. Germline V CDR1 and CDR2: SGHNT, YYREEE (reference sequence).

This CDR3 is CASRGRWGPNTEAFF. CDR3 nucleotides: TGTGCCAGCAGGGGCAGGTGGGGGCCTAACACTGAAGCTTTCTTT. The rearrangement links TRBV28 to TRBJ1-1; possibly TRBD1 for D (6 bases). Looked up from germline, CDR1 is MDHEN and CDR2 is SYDVKM. With 6 bases removed from V and 2 bases from J, the gap between germline ends came to 16 bases. The CDR3 is 15 residues long.

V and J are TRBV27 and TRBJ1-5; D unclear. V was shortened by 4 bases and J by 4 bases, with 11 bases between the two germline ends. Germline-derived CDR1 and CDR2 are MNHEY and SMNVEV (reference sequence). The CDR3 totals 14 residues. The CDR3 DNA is TGTGCCAGCAGTTGGAGTCAAGGTAATCAGCCCCAGCATTTT. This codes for CASSWSQGNQPQHF.

The CDR3 DNA reads TGTGCCAGCAGTCTATATTCTTCTACCTACGAGCAGTACTTC. Its protein is CASSLYSSTYEQYF. The chain has TRBV7-7 and TRBJ2-7; D unresolved. CDR1 and CDR2 (germline): SSHAT, FNYEAQ (reference sequence). The V end was cut by 6 bases, the J end by 2 bases, with 14 bases between. This CDR3 is built from 14 residues.